These 5 T cell receptor beta chains were sequenced from one sample in a study of blood T cell repertoires in COVID-19. Method: immunoSEQ multiplex PCR; TCRdb's copy keeps in-frame clones and lacks some. The sample lists about 220,000 clones, roughly 84% occurring once. The sequenced sample consisted of PBMCs or T cells enriched from blood (not recorded which). These receptors were collected from a woman aged 35 to 49 who had recovered from COVID-19.

The gene calls are TRBV6-2 or TRBV6-3 and TRBJ1-2, with TRBD1 matching 7 bases. Germline V gene sequence: CDR1 MNHEY, CDR2 SVGEGT. V shed 0 bases and J 6 bases; nucleotides not matched to a gene: 7. This CDR3 comprises 15 residues. CDR3 nucleotides: TGTGCCAGCAGTTACTCGCCCACAGGGGTAAATGGCTACACCTTC. Amino acid sequence: CASSYSPTGVNGYTF.

The rearrangement links TRBV7-3 to TRBJ2-1; 8 bases are a match to TRBD1. The J segment lost 6 bases and the V segment lost 4 bases, leaving 8 bases of the junction unmatched. The CDR3 contains 15 residues. Germline-derived CDR1 and CDR2 are SGHTA and FQGTGA. The CDR3 loop reads CASSSADRAGNEQFF. DNA for the CDR3: TGTGCCAGCAGCTCCGCGGACAGGGCCGGCAATGAGCAGTTCTTC.

The V gene is TRBV5-1, the J gene TRBJ2-3, with 11 bases identical to TRBD2. The CDR3 loop spans 15 amino acids. The V gene's germline CDR1 is SGHRS and CDR2 YFSETQ. With V trimmed by 6 bases and J by 4 bases, 7 bases remained unmatched. Written as DNA, the CDR3 is TGCGCCAGCACCCCGGTAGCGGGGGGGCCAGATACGCAGTATTTT. Its translation is CASTPVAGGPDTQYF.

The chain uses TRBV27 and TRBJ2-1; D ambiguous. This CDR3 comprises 14 residues. Trimming removed 0 bases from V and 3 bases from J, with 6 bases in between. Germline V gene data show CDR1 as MNHEY and CDR2 as SMNVEV (reference sequence). The CDR3 reads CASSLSGSYNEQFF. The CDR3 DNA follows: TGTGCCAGCAGTTTATCGGGCAGCTACAATGAGCAGTTCTTC.

The chain employs TRBV27 and TRBJ1-5, with no clear D. The CDR3 is 16 amino acids. The V gene lost 2 bases and the J gene lost 6 bases, with 17 bases spanning the gap. The germline CDR1 and CDR2 sequences are MNHEY and SMNVEV (reference sequence). The CDR3 loop is CASSLNTLAGGQPQHF. DNA of the CDR3: TGTGCCAGCAGTTTAAACACGCTAGCGGGTGGTCAGCCCCAGCATTTT.